Below, 6 T cell receptor beta chains from the same sample are listed, as sequenced in a study of T cells after yellow fever vaccination. TCRdb passed the 5' RACE reads through MiXCR, listing each CDR3 protein once. The sample lists some 240,000 distinct CDR3 sequences; roughly 5% were seen once. The sample in question was CD4+ T cells sorted from PBMCs, obtained on the day of the yellow fever booster vaccination. These receptor sequences come from a man aged 18 to 35 who received the YFV17D yellow fever vaccine.

The sample holds many counts of this clonotype. The V gene is TRBV4-1, the J gene TRBJ2-3; tentatively, D is TRBD1 or TRBD2 (5 bases each). From germline, CDR1 is MGHRA and CDR2 YSYEKL. Trimming stripped 4 bases from V and 8 bases from J, with 7 bases between. The CDR3 runs 11 residues. The CDR3 sequence: CASSPGRTQYF. The CDR3 DNA is TGCGCCAGCAGCCCGGGGCGTACGCAGTATTTT.

This chain links TRBV9 with TRBJ2-3, with TRBD1 as a possible D gene (6 bases). The CDR3 has 18 amino acids. Germline CDR1 reads SGDLS; CDR2 reads YYNGEE. V lost 1 base, J lost 0 bases, and 18 bases lay in between. CDR3 protein: CASSVRQVAGPSTDTQYF. CDR3 in DNA: TGTGCCAGCAGCGTAAGACAGGTAGCAGGCCCTAGCACAGATACGCAGTATTTT. Variable domain in full (rest from reference TRBV9 and TRBJ2-3): DSGVTQTPKHLITATGQRVTLRCSPRSGDLSVYWYQQSLDQGLQFLIQYYNGEERAKGNILERFSAQQFPDLHSELNLSSLELGDSALYFCASSVRQVAGPSTDTQYFGPGTRLTVL.

A few counts support this clonotype. This chain links TRBV7-2 with TRBJ2-7; possible D gene TRBD1, 6 bases. This CDR3 is 14 amino acids long. Germline loops: CDR1 SGHTA, CDR2 FQGNSA. The V and J ends lost 4 bases and 5 bases respectively, with 15 bases between them. The CDR3 here is CASSSTQGVNEQYF. The CDR3 DNA reads as TGTGCCAGCAGCTCAACACAGGGTGTCAACGAGCAGTACTTC.

This clonotype was seen ten or more times. The V gene is TRBV5-1, the J gene TRBJ2-3; D is unresolved. Between the trimmed V and J ends, which lost 2 bases and 3 bases, there was a span of 10 bases. The germline gives CDR1 SGHRS, CDR2 YFSETQ. This CDR3 is 14 amino acids long. CDR3 sequence reads: CASSLGSGTDTQYF. CDR3 nucleotides: TGCGCCAGCAGCTTAGGTAGTGGGACAGATACGCAGTATTTT.

This clonotype was found a few times. The chain's CDR3 is CASSPSPSSYNEQFF. The CDR3 DNA follows: TGTGCCAGCTCACCATCGCCGAGCTCCTACAATGAGCAGTTCTTC. The rearrangement links TRBV18 to TRBJ2-1; the D is unclear. From germline, CDR1 is KGHSH and CDR2 LQKENI. This CDR3 is built from 15 residues. V lost 2 bases and J 0 bases, leaving 8 bases between the germline ends.

This clonotype turned up a few times. This chain uses TRBV27 with TRBJ2-7; maybe TRBD1 (6 bases). Trimming left V 7 bases short and J 1 base short, with 14 bases between. Germline CDR1 and CDR2: MNHEY and SMNVEV (reference sequence). The CDR3 runs 14 residues. The CDR3 region is CASKTQGSSYEQYV. CDR3 bases: TGTGCCAGCAAGACCCAGGGGTCTTCCTACGAGCAGTACGTC.